This T cell receptor beta chain was profiled in a study of regulatory T cells in long-lasting Graves disease. Arm-PCR of CDR3 regions and iRepertoire HTBI primers were used to build TCR beta libraries. TCRdb independently ran MiXCR on the multiplex PCR reads; one entry per CDR3 protein. The profile shows about 560,000 distinct CDR3 sequences, about 16% of them singletons. Noted time point: newly diagnosed GD, antithyroid drugs for less than 3 months. RNA isolated from PBMCs was used to make the TCR library. Clinicians diagnosed Graves' disease using American Thyroid Association guidelines. Germline V CDR1 and CDR2: SQVTM, ANQGSEA. V dropped 7 bases and J dropped 3 bases, with 19 bases sitting between them. The CDR3 runs to 14 residues. These data were likewise used in another study, on T cells in Graves' hyperthyroidism and ophthalmopathy. That work adds: Clonotypes that were expanded in thyroid above 0.001 mostly appeared in blood too. From stable hyperthyroidism, ophthalmopathy was set apart by a 13 V-J model.

The J gene is TRBJ2-7, the V gene TRBV29-1, with TRBD1 as a possible D gene (7 bases). This sequence was found in a man in his late teens or twenties with Graves disease. The sample was peripheral blood mononuclear cells (PBMCs), taken at new diagnosis, from a patient treated with antithyroid drugs. CDR3 sequence: CSADWAGGCYEQYF. The CDR3 region has the DNA TGCAGCGCCGATTGGGCAGGGGGGTGCTACGAGCAGTACTTC.